These T cell receptor beta chains were read from a single sample in a study of blood T cell repertoires in COVID-19. Profiled with immunoSEQ multiplex PCR; TCRdb holds only in-frame clones, not every one. The repertoire holds 200,000 to 300,000 clones, with approximately 80% as singletons. Sequencing used peripheral blood. All receptors come from a man aged 80 or over with acute or convalescent COVID-19. The CDR3 runs from the conserved cysteine through the conserved F or W.

V gene	CDR3 length	J gene	CDR3 protein
TRBV18	16	TRBJ2-7	CATPLVMAGTNYEQYF
TRBV27	14	TRBJ1-1	CASRTRGMNTEAFF
TRBV19	15	TRBJ1-6	CASSIAGSYNSPLHF
TRBV5-1	13	TRBJ1-2	CASSLSRDYGYTF
TRBV9	15	TRBJ1-5	CASSVDGVSNQPQHF
TRBV19	13	TRBJ1-1	CASRRTGNTEAFF
TRBV28	13	TRBJ1-1	CASSLLWQGEAFF
TRBV18	14	TRBJ1-5	CASSPQADNQPQHF
TRBV5-1	15	TRBJ1-1	CASRPPGGLNTEAFF
TRBV13	13	TRBJ2-7	CASSFRGSYEQYF
TRBV12-3/TRBV12-4	13	TRBJ2-1	CASSLSSYNEQFF
TRBV24-1	13	TRBJ1-5	CATSRVGLGPQHF
TRBV2	16	TRBJ1-1	CASSEGWTALNTEAFF
TRBV7-2	15	TRBJ2-1	CASSASGTRGNEQFF
TRBV10-3	16	TRBJ2-1	CAIMDRTPSDNREQFF
TRBV7-9	15	TRBJ2-7	CASSRTGTGAYEQYF
TRBV7-9	13	TRBJ1-4	CASSLALNEKLFF
TRBV5-1	14	TRBJ2-2	CASSPGQFHRELFF
TRBV4-1	17	TRBJ2-5	CASSQARTSGYQETQYF
TRBV7-2	16	TRBJ2-3	CASSLGGQGLTDTQYF
TRBV11-2	14	TRBJ2-5	CASSQWEGRETQYF
TRBV11-2	12	TRBJ1-5	CASSSYNQPQHF
TRBV9	14	TRBJ1-6	CASSPTGYNSPLHF
TRBV11-2	11	TRBJ2-3	CASSYSGLKYF
TRBV2	15	TRBJ1-5	CASSQLNMENQPQHF
TRBV11-2	16	TRBJ2-1	CASSKRTSGNYNEQFF
TRBV18	11	TRBJ1-2	CASSQQGAVTF
TRBV3-1/TRBV3-2	14	TRBJ1-4	CASSLREANEKLFF
TRBV27	13	TRBJ1-2	CASSLDRGLGYTF
TRBV28	12	TRBJ2-7	CASRQTSYEQYF
TRBV2	13	TRBJ1-4	CASKRGAGEKLFF
TRBV7-2	16	TRBJ1-2	CASSSGGGGRVYGYTF
TRBV24-1	15	TRBJ1-5	CATSTGGGGNQPQHF
TRBV5-5	15	TRBJ1-6	CASSLRPGDASPLHF
TRBV12-3/TRBV12-4	13	TRBJ2-7	CASSLDPGREQYF
TRBV19	14	TRBJ1-2	CASSPDRGRKGYTF
TRBV30	15	TRBJ1-5	CAWRTGASSNQPQHF
TRBV2	13	TRBJ1-3	CASSGSYGNTIYF
TRBV28	22	TRBJ1-5	CASSLRLSPGTGYTYSNQPQHF
TRBV4-1	16	TRBJ2-5	CASSQSGTSGSETQYF
TRBV7-9	15	TRBJ1-3	CASSFSRGSGNTIYF
TRBV3-1/TRBV3-2	16	TRBJ1-1	CASSQDSGTLGTEAFF
TRBV28	17	TRBJ1-2	CASSAAGRGETNYGYTF
TRBV7-8	14	TRBJ1-1	CASSLQGRNTEAFF
TRBV24-1	14	TRBJ2-7	CATSDVQGPHEQYF
TRBV5-1	16	TRBJ2-2	CASSLPVGQGTGELFF
TRBV19	14	TRBJ1-2	CASRAGTADYGYTF
TRBV28	16	TRBJ2-2	CASSFSGQGKSGELFF
TRBV5-5	15	TRBJ1-2	CASSAGQGIDYGYTF